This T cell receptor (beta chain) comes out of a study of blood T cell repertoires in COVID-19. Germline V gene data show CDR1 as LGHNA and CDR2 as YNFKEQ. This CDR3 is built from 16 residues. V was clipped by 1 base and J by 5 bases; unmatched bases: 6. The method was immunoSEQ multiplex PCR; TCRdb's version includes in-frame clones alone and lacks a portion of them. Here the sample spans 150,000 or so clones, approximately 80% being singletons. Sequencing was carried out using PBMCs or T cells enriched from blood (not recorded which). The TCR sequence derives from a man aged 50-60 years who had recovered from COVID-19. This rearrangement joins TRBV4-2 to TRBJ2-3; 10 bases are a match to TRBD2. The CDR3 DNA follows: TGTGCCAGCAGCCAAGCAGCGGGAGGGCCCGGAGATACGCAGTATTTT. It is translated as CASSQAAGGPGDTQYF.